These T cell receptor beta chains were read from a single sample in a study of CD8 T cells in ankylosing spondylitis. TCRdb used MiXCR to reprocess the 5' RACE reads, holding one entry per CDR3 protein. This table holds some 220,000 distinct CDR3 sequences, just under 7.5% found once. The sample consisted of blood, either unsorted or a sorted T cell fraction (not recorded which). These receptors were collected from a male donor with ankylosing spondylitis. The CDR3 runs from the conserved cysteine through the conserved F or W. Fields, in order: V gene, D gene, J gene, CDR3 length, clone size, CDR3 protein, CDR3 DNA. A D gene is named only where the DNA matches it firmly. Some rows mark clone size as missing; the rest say once, few, many or name a class of expanded clone.

v_gene: TRBV29-1
d_gene: .
j_gene: TRBJ2-7
len: 14
abundance: few
CDR3aa: CSVGRDRFSYEQYF
CDR3nt: TGCAGCGTCGGCCGGGACCGATTTTCCTACGAGCAGTACTTC

v_gene: TRBV5-1
d_gene: .
j_gene: TRBJ2-3
len: 15
abundance: many
CDR3aa: CASSLAGISTDTQYF
CDR3nt: TGCGCCAGCAGCTTGGCCGGGATAAGCACAGATACGCAGTATTTT

v_gene: TRBV27
d_gene: TRBD2
j_gene: TRBJ2-1
len: 16
abundance: once
CDR3aa: CASRLGTSGSYNEQFF
CDR3nt: TGTGCCAGCAGACTCGGGACTAGCGGGAGCTACAATGAGCAGTTCTTC

v_gene: TRBV7-9
d_gene: TRBD1
j_gene: TRBJ2-1
len: 15
abundance: .
CDR3aa: CASSRGQTNYNEQFF
CDR3nt: TGTGCCAGCAGCCGGGGACAGACGAACTACAATGAGCAGTTCTTC

v_gene: TRBV29-1
d_gene: .
j_gene: TRBJ1-2
len: 13
abundance: many
CDR3aa: CSVKVRTNYGYTF
CDR3nt: TGCAGCGTTAAGGTCAGGACAAACTATGGCTACACCTTC

v_gene: TRBV29-1
d_gene: TRBD2
j_gene: TRBJ2-1
len: 15
abundance: once
CDR3aa: CSVKPTSGLYNEQFF
CDR3nt: TGCAGCGTCAAGCCAACTAGCGGACTTTACAATGAGCAGTTCTTC

v_gene: TRBV9
d_gene: .
j_gene: TRBJ2-1
len: 15
abundance: many
CDR3aa: CASSAGLSSYNEQFF
CDR3nt: TGTGCCAGCAGCGCGGGGCTTAGCTCCTACAATGAGCAGTTCTTC

v_gene: TRBV20-1
d_gene: .
j_gene: TRBJ2-3
len: 16
abundance: many
CDR3aa: CSARDRLAASTDTQYF
CDR3nt: TGCAGTGCTAGAGATCGATTAGCGGCTAGCACAGATACGCAGTATTTT

v_gene: TRBV18
d_gene: .
j_gene: TRBJ2-5
len: 14
abundance: .
CDR3aa: CASSPKRPIETQYF
CDR3nt: TGTGCCAGCTCACCAAAACGGCCGATCGAGACCCAGTACTTC

v_gene: TRBV27
d_gene: .
j_gene: TRBJ1-2
len: 12
abundance: many
CDR3aa: CASSLAGYGYTF
CDR3nt: TGTGCCAGCAGTTTAGCGGGGTATGGCTACACCTTC

v_gene: TRBV30
d_gene: .
j_gene: TRBJ2-1
len: 12
abundance: many
CDR3aa: CAWNIGANEQFF
CDR3nt: TGTGCCTGGAACATCGGGGCAAATGAGCAGTTCTTC

v_gene: TRBV12-3/TRBV12-4
d_gene: .
j_gene: TRBJ2-5
len: 14
abundance: few
CDR3aa: CASRATGIQETQYF
CDR3nt: TGTGCCAGCAGGGCCACAGGGATCCAAGAGACCCAGTACTTC

v_gene: TRBV6-5
d_gene: TRBD1
j_gene: TRBJ1-2
len: 14
abundance: few
CDR3aa: CASSYTGEDYGYTF
CDR3nt: TGTGCCAGCAGTTATACAGGGGAGGACTATGGCTACACCTTC

v_gene: TRBV11-2
d_gene: TRBD2
j_gene: TRBJ2-3
len: 17
abundance: few
CDR3aa: CASNRLAGGRVTDTQYF
CDR3nt: TGTGCCAGCAACCGACTAGCGGGAGGGCGCGTCACAGATACGCAGTATTTT

v_gene: TRBV4-2
d_gene: .
j_gene: TRBJ2-7
len: 14
abundance: many
CDR3aa: CASSQGLGVYEQYF
CDR3nt: TGTGCCAGCAGCCAAGGTTTAGGAGTCTACGAGCAGTACTTC

v_gene: TRBV20-1
d_gene: TRBD2
j_gene: TRBJ2-1
len: 20
abundance: few
CDR3aa: CSARGEGAGGLLSSYNEQFF
CDR3nt: TGCAGTGCTAGAGGGGAGGGAGCGGGAGGCCTCCTTAGCTCCTACAATGAGCAGTTCTTC

v_gene: TRBV20-1
d_gene: .
j_gene: TRBJ2-1
len: 13
abundance: few
CDR3aa: CSASTGRYNEQFF
CDR3nt: TGCAGTGCTAGTACAGGGAGGTACAATGAGCAGTTCTTC

v_gene: TRBV30
d_gene: TRBD2
j_gene: TRBJ2-3
len: 16
abundance: .
CDR3aa: CAWSGGTSGSPDTQYF
CDR3nt: TGTGCCTGGAGTGGCGGGACTAGCGGGAGTCCAGATACGCAGTATTTT

v_gene: TRBV25-1
d_gene: .
j_gene: TRBJ2-7
len: 15
abundance: .
CDR3aa: CASREGRGGGYEQYF
CDR3nt: TGTGCCAGCAGGGAGGGGCGGGGAGGAGGCTACGAGCAGTACTTC

v_gene: TRBV27
d_gene: TRBD2
j_gene: TRBJ2-2
len: 15
abundance: many
CDR3aa: CASSLPWGGAGELFF
CDR3nt: TGTGCCAGCAGTTTGCCCTGGGGAGGGGCCGGGGAGCTGTTTTTT

v_gene: TRBV28
d_gene: .
j_gene: TRBJ2-7
len: 15
abundance: many
CDR3aa: CASTIGFSSGNEQYF
CDR3nt: TGTGCCAGCACCATAGGTTTTAGTTCGGGGAATGAGCAGTACTTC

v_gene: TRBV6-2/TRBV6-3
d_gene: .
j_gene: TRBJ2-7
len: 15
abundance: many
CDR3aa: CASSYPGVGSYEQYF
CDR3nt: TGTGCCAGCAGTTACCCCGGCGTCGGCTCCTACGAGCAGTACTTC

v_gene: TRBV7-9
d_gene: .
j_gene: TRBJ2-7
len: 14
abundance: many
CDR3aa: CASIDREGAYEQYF
CDR3nt: TGTGCCAGCATCGACAGGGAGGGGGCCTACGAGCAGTACTTC

v_gene: TRBV6-2/TRBV6-3
d_gene: .
j_gene: TRBJ2-5
len: 16
abundance: many
CDR3aa: CASSLLRQQTQETQYF
CDR3nt: TGTGCCAGCAGCCTACTGAGACAGCAAACCCAAGAGACCCAGTACTTC

v_gene: TRBV4-1
d_gene: .
j_gene: TRBJ2-1
len: 15
abundance: few
CDR3aa: CASSQNSASYNEQFF
CDR3nt: TGCGCCAGCAGCCAGAACAGTGCATCCTACAATGAGCAGTTCTTC

v_gene: TRBV15
d_gene: .
j_gene: TRBJ1-2
len: 17
abundance: many
CDR3aa: CATSRTGTPEINYGYTF
CDR3nt: TGTGCCACCAGCAGAACCGGGACCCCCGAGATCAACTATGGCTACACCTTC

v_gene: TRBV20-1
d_gene: .
j_gene: TRBJ2-3
len: 16
abundance: many
CDR3aa: CSARDLDSLLTDTQYF
CDR3nt: TGCAGTGCTAGAGATCTTGACAGCCTTCTCACAGATACGCAGTATTTT

v_gene: TRBV5-5
d_gene: TRBD2
j_gene: TRBJ2-3
len: 15
abundance: .
CDR3aa: CASSRGLAGPDTQYF
CDR3nt: TGTGCCAGCAGCCGCGGACTAGCGGGACCAGATACGCAGTATTTT

v_gene: TRBV6-1
d_gene: .
j_gene: TRBJ1-2
len: 12
abundance: few
CDR3aa: CASSQGLYGYTF
CDR3nt: TGTGCCAGCAGCCAAGGGCTTTACGGCTACACCTTC

v_gene: TRBV28
d_gene: TRBD1
j_gene: TRBJ2-4
len: 16
abundance: .
CDR3aa: CASSFGRDSELNIQYF
CDR3nt: TGTGCCAGCAGTTTTGGACGGGACAGTGAACTAAACATTCAGTACTTC

v_gene: TRBV20-1
d_gene: .
j_gene: TRBJ1-1
len: 15
abundance: .
CDR3aa: CSARETGTSNTEAFF
CDR3nt: TGCAGTGCTAGAGAAACCGGGACATCGAACACTGAAGCTTTCTTT

v_gene: TRBV4-3
d_gene: TRBD2
j_gene: TRBJ2-1
len: 14
abundance: many
CDR3aa: CASSGLAEYNEQFF
CDR3nt: TGCGCCAGCAGCGGACTAGCGGAGTACAATGAGCAGTTCTTC

v_gene: TRBV5-5
d_gene: .
j_gene: TRBJ2-2
len: 15
abundance: .
CDR3aa: CASSFRRGFTGELFF
CDR3nt: TGTGCCAGCAGCTTCCGGCGGGGTTTCACCGGGGAGCTGTTTTTT

v_gene: TRBV28
d_gene: .
j_gene: TRBJ2-3
len: 15
abundance: .
CDR3aa: CASRALAAYTDTQYF
CDR3nt: TGTGCCAGCAGGGCATTAGCGGCATACACAGATACGCAGTATTTT

v_gene: TRBV29-1
d_gene: .
j_gene: TRBJ2-7
len: 13
abundance: .
CDR3aa: CSVPGSDKYEQYF
CDR3nt: TGCAGCGTGCCGGGATCCGATAAATACGAGCAGTACTTC

v_gene: TRBV27
d_gene: TRBD1
j_gene: TRBJ2-7
len: 15
abundance: many
CDR3aa: CASSTRQGKPYEQYF
CDR3nt: TGTGCCAGCAGTACCCGACAGGGTAAACCCTACGAGCAGTACTTC

v_gene: TRBV5-5
d_gene: .
j_gene: TRBJ2-7
len: 14
abundance: .
CDR3aa: CASGSGLLSYEQYF
CDR3nt: TGTGCCAGCGGCTCTGGACTACTCTCCTACGAGCAGTACTTC

v_gene: TRBV4-2
d_gene: .
j_gene: TRBJ2-1
len: 17
abundance: many
CDR3aa: CASSQYWTGSSYNEQFF
CDR3nt: TGTGCCAGCAGCCAGTACTGGACGGGGAGCTCCTACAATGAGCAGTTCTTC

v_gene: TRBV11-2
d_gene: .
j_gene: TRBJ2-3
len: 14
abundance: many
CDR3aa: CASSLAGTTDTQYF
CDR3nt: TGTGCCAGCAGCTTAGCGGGCACCACAGATACGCAGTATTTT

v_gene: TRBV7-8
d_gene: .
j_gene: TRBJ2-7
len: 11
abundance: many
CDR3aa: CASSRLTEQYF
CDR3nt: TGTGCCAGCAGCCGCCTTACCGAGCAGTACTTC

v_gene: TRBV4-3
d_gene: .
j_gene: TRBJ2-2
len: 17
abundance: few
CDR3aa: CASSLLYGYGDTGELFF
CDR3nt: TGCGCCAGCAGCCTCTTATACGGGTATGGAGACACCGGGGAGCTGTTTTTT

v_gene: TRBV12-3/TRBV12-4
d_gene: .
j_gene: TRBJ2-5
len: 14
abundance: many
CDR3aa: CASSLDYPSETQYF
CDR3nt: TGTGCCAGCAGTTTAGACTACCCCTCAGAGACCCAGTACTTC